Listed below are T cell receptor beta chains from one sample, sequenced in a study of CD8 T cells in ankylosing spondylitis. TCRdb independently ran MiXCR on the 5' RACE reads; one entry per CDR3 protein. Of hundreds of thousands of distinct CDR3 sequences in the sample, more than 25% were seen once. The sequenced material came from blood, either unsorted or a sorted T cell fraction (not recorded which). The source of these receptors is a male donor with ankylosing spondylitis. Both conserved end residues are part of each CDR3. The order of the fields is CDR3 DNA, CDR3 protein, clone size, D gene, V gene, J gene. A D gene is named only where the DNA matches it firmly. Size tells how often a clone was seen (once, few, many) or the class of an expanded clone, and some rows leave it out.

CDR3 DNA: TGCGCCAGCAGCCATGGCAATCAGCCCCAGCATTTT; CDR3 protein: CASSHGNQPQHF; clone size: few; D gene: NA; V gene: TRBV4-1; J gene: TRBJ1-5
CDR3 DNA: TGTGCCAGCAGTTTCAACGACAGAGAAGAGACCCAGTACTTC; CDR3 protein: CASSFNDREETQYF; clone size: NA; D gene: NA; V gene: TRBV12-3/TRBV12-4; J gene: TRBJ2-5
CDR3 DNA: TGTGCCACCAGTGACCGAGGACAGAGCTCCTACAATGAGCAGTTCTTC; CDR3 protein: CATSDRGQSSYNEQFF; clone size: few; D gene: NA; V gene: TRBV24-1; J gene: TRBJ2-1
CDR3 DNA: TGTGCCAGCAGTGTGACTGCGCCCCAGCATTTT; CDR3 protein: CASSVTAPQHF; clone size: NA; D gene: NA; V gene: TRBV2; J gene: TRBJ1-5
CDR3 DNA: TGCAGCGTTGGGAGGCGGGACAGGGTCAACAATGAGCAGTTCTTC; CDR3 protein: CSVGRRDRVNNEQFF; clone size: few; D gene: TRBD1; V gene: TRBV29-1; J gene: TRBJ2-1
CDR3 DNA: TGTGCCAGCAGCTTTTGGGAGAACACTGAAGCTTTCTTT; CDR3 protein: CASSFWENTEAFF; clone size: few; D gene: NA; V gene: TRBV7-9; J gene: TRBJ1-1
CDR3 DNA: TGCGCCAGCAGCCTGTTTATGAACACTGAAGCTTTCTTT; CDR3 protein: CASSLFMNTEAFF; clone size: few; D gene: NA; V gene: TRBV5-1; J gene: TRBJ1-1
CDR3 DNA: TGCAGCGTTAGGGATAGCGGGAGGTGGGGCTCCTACAATGAGCAGTTCTTC; CDR3 protein: CSVRDSGRWGSYNEQFF; clone size: few; D gene: TRBD2; V gene: TRBV29-1; J gene: TRBJ2-1
CDR3 DNA: TGTGCCAGCAGCTTGGCGGCTAGCCGGAGCTCCTACAATGAGCAGTTCTTC; CDR3 protein: CASSLAASRSSYNEQFF; clone size: NA; D gene: NA; V gene: TRBV5-4; J gene: TRBJ2-1
CDR3 DNA: TGCGCCAGCAGAAGCGGGAGGGGGATCTACAATGAGCAGTTCTTC; CDR3 protein: CASRSGRGIYNEQFF; clone size: NA; D gene: TRBD2; V gene: TRBV10-2; J gene: TRBJ2-1
CDR3 DNA: TGCAGTGCTAGAGATCCCTCGGGGGCCTCGAACACCGGGGAGCTGTTTTTT; CDR3 protein: CSARDPSGASNTGELFF; clone size: NA; D gene: NA; V gene: TRBV20-1; J gene: TRBJ2-2
CDR3 DNA: TGCGCCAGCAGCCAAGATCCAGGGAGGGACACTGAAGCTTTCTTT; CDR3 protein: CASSQDPGRDTEAFF; clone size: NA; D gene: NA; V gene: TRBV4-1; J gene: TRBJ1-1
CDR3 DNA: TGCGCCAGCAGCTTGGCACGGAGGGTTAACTCTGGGGCCAACGTCCTGACTTTC; CDR3 protein: CASSLARRVNSGANVLTF; clone size: once; D gene: NA; V gene: TRBV5-1; J gene: TRBJ2-6
CDR3 DNA: TGCAGTGCACCCCTCCCTGGACGAGACACGCAGTATTTT; CDR3 protein: CSAPLPGRDTQYF; clone size: many; D gene: NA; V gene: TRBV20-1; J gene: TRBJ2-3
CDR3 DNA: TGTGCCAGCAGTGACGGGACAGGGAGGTCACCCCTCCACTTT; CDR3 protein: CASSDGTGRSPLHF; clone size: NA; D gene: TRBD1; V gene: TRBV2; J gene: TRBJ1-6
CDR3 DNA: TGTGCCAGCAGCCCAGAGGCAGGGGGGGACTATGGCTACACCTTC; CDR3 protein: CASSPEAGGDYGYTF; clone size: NA; D gene: TRBD1; V gene: TRBV7-6; J gene: TRBJ1-2
CDR3 DNA: TGTGCCAGCTCACCACCTAGGGACACCCGCTCTGGAAACACCATATATTTT; CDR3 protein: CASSPPRDTRSGNTIYF; clone size: NA; D gene: NA; V gene: TRBV18; J gene: TRBJ1-3
CDR3 DNA: TGTGCCAGCAGCTTGAGGTGGGACAGGGCGCGTGAAAAACTGTTTTTT; CDR3 protein: CASSLRWDRAREKLFF; clone size: NA; D gene: TRBD1; V gene: TRBV7-2; J gene: TRBJ1-4
CDR3 DNA: TGCAGCGTTGAGGTGACAGGGGCTCGGAGCAATGAGCAGTTCTTC; CDR3 protein: CSVEVTGARSNEQFF; clone size: NA; D gene: TRBD1; V gene: TRBV29-1; J gene: TRBJ2-1
CDR3 DNA: TGTGCCACCAGCAGGGGATCGGATACGCAGTATTTT; CDR3 protein: CATSRGSDTQYF; clone size: few; D gene: NA; V gene: TRBV15; J gene: TRBJ2-3
CDR3 DNA: TGTGCCAGTAGTATAGGAGCGCGGGTGGGGAATGAGCAGTTCTTC; CDR3 protein: CASSIGARVGNEQFF; clone size: NA; D gene: NA; V gene: TRBV19; J gene: TRBJ2-1
CDR3 DNA: TGCAGCGGAGGACCCTCGGTCGGGGAGCTGTTTTTT; CDR3 protein: CSGGPSVGELFF; clone size: NA; D gene: NA; V gene: TRBV29-1; J gene: TRBJ2-2